Following are 11 T cell receptor beta chains from one sample sequenced in a study of control samples from healthy donors and cancer patients. Here immunoSEQ multiplex PCR was the method, and the copy in TCRdb shows in-frame clones only, minus some. The sample contains more than 110,000 clones, around 85% of which appear only once. The sequencing sample was made of blood. These receptors were taken from a woman in her 30s in good health.

The chain is built from TRBV19 and TRBJ1-4; maybe TRBD1 (6 bases). CDR3 length: 15 residues. Germline V gene lookup returns CDR1 LNHDA and CDR2 SQIVND (reference sequence). Trimming stripped 1 base from V and 5 bases from J, with 11 bases between. DNA for the CDR3: TGTGCCAGTAGTATAGGTGGACAGCAGAATGAAAAACTGTTTTTT. Translated: CASSIGGQQNEKLFF.

The V and J genes are TRBV3-1 (or the pseudogene TRBV3-2) and TRBJ2-7, with TRBD2 matching over 13 bases. The CDR3 length is 16 residues. The J segment lost 9 bases and the V segment lost 6 bases, leaving 14 bases of the junction unmatched. Germline CDR1 is LGHDT and CDR2 is YNNKEL (reference sequence). The CDR3, as DNA: TGTGCCAGCAGTCGCACGTTACTAGCGGGAGGGAGGGGGCAGTACTTC. Protein: CASSRTLLAGGRGQYF.

The V call is TRBV3-1 (or the pseudogene TRBV3-2), the J call TRBJ1-1; 7 nucleotides line up with TRBD1. The junction had 6 bases not matched to a gene; V was cut back by 6 bases and J by 5 bases. This CDR3 spans 13 amino acids. Germline-derived CDR1 and CDR2 are LGHDT and YNNKEL (reference sequence). The DNA of the CDR3 is TGTGCCAGCAGTTGGACAGGCACAACTGAAGCTTTCTTT. It translates to CASSWTGTTEAFF.

The chain recombines TRBV19 with TRBJ1-2; 8 positions match TRBD1. V trimming: 6 bases; J trimming: 6 bases; junction bases outside the gene matches: 6. CDR3 length: 13 residues. From germline, CDR1 is LNHDA and CDR2 SQIVND (reference sequence). CDR3 in amino acids: CASSPRTGNGYTF. The DNA of the CDR3 is TGTGCCAGTAGCCCCCGGACAGGGAATGGCTACACCTTC.

The V call is TRBV5-4, the J call TRBJ2-7, with TRBD2 matching 8 bases. The CDR3 spans 14 residues. The ends lost 2 bases at V and 5 bases at J; junction bases unmatched: 6. Germline V lookup: CDR1 SGHNT, CDR2 YYREEE (reference sequence). CDR3 in DNA: TGTGCCAGCAGCTTCCGGGAGGGGATTAACGAGCAGTACTTC. Translating it yields CASSFREGINEQYF.

The chain recombines TRBV7-2 with TRBJ1-3, with D unclear. CDR1 is SGHTA and CDR2 is FQGNSA in the germline V gene. CDR3 length: 15 amino acids. Trimming shortened V by 5 bases and J by 1 base, and 12 bases separated the two germline ends. CDR3 coding DNA: TGTGCCAGCAGCCCCGTGGTGGGTTCTGGAAACACCATATATTTT. Protein product: CASSPVVGSGNTIYF.

The chain combines TRBV21-1 with TRBJ1-5; whether TRBD1, the table's D call, matches the DNA was not checked. TRBV21-1 is a pseudogene segment. The CDR3 contains 21 residues. In DNA form, the CDR3 reads TGTGCCAGCAGCAAAGTTGAAAGGGACAGGGGGCCAAGCTATAGCAATCAGCCCCAGCATTTT. Encoded protein: CASSKVERDRGPSYSNQPQHF.

This chain connects TRBV5-1 to TRBJ2-1, with 13 bases fitting TRBD2. With 2 bases clipped from V and 6 bases from J, the junction kept 2 bases outside the gene matches. Per the germline V gene, CDR1 is SGHRS and CDR2 is YFSETQ. CDR3 size: 15 residues. Here the CDR3 DNA reads TGCGCCAGCAGCTTAACTAGCGGGAGGGGCAATGAGCAGTTCTTC. Translating gives CASSLTSGRGNEQFF. Full variable domain (rest looked up from reference TRBV5-1 and TRBJ2-1): KAGVTQTPRYLIKTRGQQVTLSCSPISGHRSVSWYQQTPGQGLQFLFEYFSETQRNKGNFPGRFSGRQFSNSRSEMNVSTLELGDSALYLCASSLTSGRGNEQFFGPGTRLTVL.

The chain couples TRBV12-3 or TRBV12-4 to TRBJ1-1; D might be TRBD1 (5 bases). Trimming shortened V by 7 bases and J by 3 bases, and 12 bases separated the two germline ends. This CDR3 is built from 13 residues. The CDR3 spells CASNQGWYTEAFF. CDR3 DNA: TGTGCCAGCAACCAGGGTTGGTACACTGAAGCTTTCTTT.

The chain has TRBV14 and TRBJ1-1; the D is unclear. The CDR3 is 15 residues long. CDR1 and CDR2 (germline): SGHDN, FVKESK. Trimming stripped 0 bases from V and 0 bases from J, with 8 bases between. CDR3 DNA sequence: TGTGCCAGCAGCCAAGATCTGCGGATGAACACTGAAGCTTTCTTT. It yields the protein CASSQDLRMNTEAFF. The full variable domain, rest sourced from reference TRBV14 and TRBJ1-1, is EAGVTQFPSHSVIEKGQTVTLRCDPISGHDNLYWYRRVMGKEIKFLLHFVKESKQDESGMPNNRFLAERTGGTYSTLKVQPAELEDSGVYFCASSQDLRMNTEAFFGQGTRLTVV.

This rearrangement joins TRBV10-2 to TRBJ2-1, with D maybe TRBD1 (6 bases). The CDR3 is 15 amino acids. V was trimmed by 4 bases and J by 0 bases, leaving 10 bases between them. Germline CDR1 reads WSHSY; CDR2 reads SAAADI. This CDR3 reads CASSAGTPSYNEQFF. CDR3 DNA: TGCGCCAGCAGTGCCGGGACACCCTCCTACAATGAGCAGTTCTTC.